The present T cell receptor beta chain was sequenced within a study of identical twins. This clonotype was counted between two and nine times. The antigen is not known. Findings and limits, study-wide: Because invariant MAIT and iNKT cells could be present, zero-insertion analyses could be partly confounded. There was an excess of low generation probability in the out-of-frame alpha sequences that twins shared.

The CDR3 is 13 amino acids. With 0 bases removed from V and 7 bases from J, the gap between germline ends came to 9 bases. Per germline, CDR1 SGHRS and CDR2 YFSETQ. With template switching, a universal primer site was added, and the cDNA carried unique molecular identifiers. TCRdb re-called the 5' RACE reads with MiXCR, one entry per CDR3 protein. The sample has 500,000 to 650,000 distinct CDR3 sequences, about 7.1% seen once. These same data were also listed under a study on yellow fever vaccine responses in identical twins. From that report: The authors reported partly convergent, partly personalized vaccine responses in identical twins.

Sequenced input: PBMCs. The sequence came from a woman aged 18-29 years in good health. The chain links TRBV5-1 to TRBJ2-3, with a tentative D call TRBD2 (6 bases). This chain's CDR3 is CASSLDSGNTQYF. The CDR3 nucleotides are TGCGCCAGCAGCTTGGATAGCGGCAATACGCAGTATTTT.